Reported below is one T cell receptor beta chain. These data originate in a study of STAT5B mutations in CD4+ large granular lymphocyte leukemia. Clones were read by immunoSEQ multiplex PCR, and TCRdb kept only the in-frame ones, dropping some. The table lists about 33,000 clones, about 70% of them singletons. The CDR3 runs to 16 residues. V lost 4 bases to trimming and J lost 7 bases, with 23 bases between them. Germline lookup yields CDR1 SGHTA and CDR2 FQGNSA. The receptor was isolated from a human donor in good health. The sample taken for sequencing was CD4+ T cells from blood buffy coats. The genes are TRBV7-2 and TRBJ2-7; D is unclear. The DNA of the CDR3 is TGTGCCAGCAGCTGGGTCCCTTCCCCAGACCTGGGGGAGCAGTACTTC. This translates into CASSWVPSPDLGEQYF. Filled out from reference TRBV7-2 and TRBJ2-7, the complete variable domain reads GAGVSQSPSNKVTEKGKDVELRCDPISGHTALYWYRQSLGQGLEFLIYFQGNSAPDKSGLPSDRFSAERTGGSVSTLTIQRTQQEDSAVYLCASSWVPSPDLGEQYFGPGTRLTVT.